The 27 T cell receptor beta chains below all came from one sample that was sequenced in a study of cytomegalovirus exposure and HLA in healthy donors. This PCR relied on a set of 60 Vbeta primers and 13 Jbeta primers. Data came from immunoSEQ multiplex PCR; TCRdb stores just in-frame clones and leaves some out. The repertoire holds 150,000 to 200,000 clones, with about four fifths as singletons. The material sequenced was PBMCs. These receptors came from a woman aged 18-29 years in good health and CMV-seronegative.

The CDR3 region has the DNA TGTGCCAGTAGTATTGGCGGGAGAATCTACGAGCAGTACTTC. It translates to CASSIGGRIYEQYF. The chain is built from TRBV19 and TRBJ2-7; TRBD2 aligns across 7 bases. The CDR3 extends over 14 amino acids. V shed 3 bases, J shed 3 bases, and the junction held 5 bases outside the gene matches. The germline gives CDR1 LNHDA, CDR2 SQIVND (reference sequence).

The chain uses TRBV7-8 and TRBJ2-7, with TRBD1 matching 8 bases. Germline CDR1 is SGHVS and CDR2 is FQNEAQ. V lost 5 bases and J lost 0; bases outside the gene matches: 3. The CDR3 has 14 amino acids. The CDR3, as DNA: TGTGCCAGCAGCGTCGGACAGGGCTCCTACGAGCAGTACTTC. Translation gives CASSVGQGSYEQYF.

The rearrangement links TRBV5-1 to TRBJ2-7; 9 nucleotides match TRBD2. The CDR3 is made up of 15 amino acids. Germline CDR1 and CDR2: SGHRS and YFSETQ. The V segment lost 0 bases and the J segment 5 bases; nucleotides outside the gene matches: 6. The CDR3 protein is CASSLEVAGVNEQYF. The CDR3 DNA follows: TGCGCCAGCAGCTTGGAAGTAGCGGGAGTTAACGAGCAGTACTTC.

This clone was seen a few times. The chain carries TRBV27 and TRBJ2-7; weak D call: TRBD2 (5 bases). CDR1 is MNHEY, CDR2 SMNVEV, per germline (reference sequence). This CDR3 is built from 15 residues. V shed 2 bases and J shed 0 bases, with 11 bases lying between them. The CDR3 bases are TGTGCCAGCAGTTTAATCGGCGAGGGCTCCTACGAGCAGTACTTC. Its translation: CASSLIGEGSYEQYF.

The J gene is TRBJ1-4, the V gene TRBV2; no clear D. Trimming removed 7 bases from V and 7 bases from J, with 16 bases in between. There are 14 residues in the CDR3. Germline V CDR1 and CDR2: SNHLY, FYNNEI. The CDR3 DNA reads TGTGCCAGCAAAAGGACTGTAGGAATTGAAAAACTGTTTTTT. It yields the protein CASKRTVGIEKLFF.

This chain links TRBV7-2 with TRBJ1-6; D possibly corresponds to TRBD1 (5 bases). The germline gives CDR1 SGHTA, CDR2 FQGNSA. The CDR3 extends over 15 amino acids. V shed 3 bases and J shed 5 bases, with 11 bases lying between them. The CDR3 sequence: CASSFSGRDNSPLHF. In nucleotides, the CDR3 is TGTGCCAGCAGCTTTTCGGGCAGGGATAATTCACCCCTCCACTTT.

This clone appeared a single time. The V and J genes are TRBV4-1 and TRBJ2-4; D is perhaps TRBD2 (6 bases). V gave up 5 bases and J gave up 0 bases, with 17 bases separating them. This CDR3 has 17 amino acids. Germline assignment: CDR1 MGHRA and CDR2 YSYEKL. The CDR3 sequence: CASSSANSGLAKNIQYF. The CDR3 DNA sequence: TGCGCCAGCAGCTCCGCTAATAGCGGACTAGCCAAAAACATTCAGTACTTC.

This chain links TRBV25-1 with TRBJ2-5; D might be TRBD2 (6 bases). The CDR3 sequence is 15 residues long. Germline V gene lookup returns CDR1 MGHDK and CDR2 SYGVNS. V was shortened by 5 bases and J by 4 bases, with 17 bases between the two germline ends. DNA for the CDR3: TGTGCCAGCAGTACTGGGCGGGTCGGGGGAGAGACCCAGTACTTC. It yields the protein CASSTGRVGGETQYF.

The chain is built from TRBV4-2 and TRBJ2-7; D ambiguous. CDR3 size: 13 residues. CDR1 is LGHNA, CDR2 YNFKEQ, per germline. The V end lost 0 bases, the J end lost 0 bases, and 3 bases lay between the germline ends. CDR3 residues: CASSQESSYEQYF. The CDR3 nucleotides read TGTGCCAGCAGCCAAGAGAGCTCCTACGAGCAGTACTTC.

This chain uses TRBV6-6 with TRBJ2-1, with 13 nucleotides matching TRBD2. V shed 6 bases and J 9 bases; nucleotides not matched to a gene: 5. This CDR3 is 14 amino acids long. Germline assignment: CDR1 MNHNY and CDR2 SVGAGI (reference sequence). DNA for the CDR3: TGTGCCAGCAGAACTAGCGGGAGGGCTTCTGAGCAGTTCTTC. Encoded protein: CASRTSGRASEQFF.

The rearrangement joins TRBV19 to TRBJ2-7, with a possible D match to TRBD1 (5 bases). This CDR3 has 16 amino acids. V was trimmed by 3 bases and J by 4 bases, leaving 19 bases between them. Germline CDR1 is LNHDA and CDR2 is SQIVND (reference sequence). The CDR3 protein is CASSIVPGGREYEQYF. The CDR3 DNA follows: TGTGCCAGTAGTATCGTTCCGGGCGGCAGGGAATACGAGCAGTACTTC.

This sequence joins TRBV7-9 and TRBJ2-4; 9 positions agree with TRBD2. This CDR3 comprises 19 residues. Germline trimming cut 1 base from V and 1 base from J; bases unmatched to any gene: 11. Germline loops: CDR1 SEHNR, CDR2 FQNEAQ (reference sequence). CDR3 DNA sequence: TGTGCCAGCAGCTTAGAATATGGTAGCGGGAGTTGGGCCAAAAACATTCAGTACTTC. Its protein is CASSLEYGSGSWAKNIQYF.

J is TRBJ1-3 and V is TRBV2; D unclear. The germline V gene encodes CDR1 SNHLY and CDR2 FYNNEI. Trimming left V 6 bases short and J 3 bases short, with 15 bases between. The CDR3 contains 15 residues. As DNA, the CDR3 is TGTGCCAGCAGCCTACTGTCGAGTGATGGAAACACCATATATTTT. Protein: CASSLLSSDGNTIYF.

As regards this clone: The junction departs from germline at one end; a sequencing error may be responsible. The chain has TRBV7-7 and TRBJ2-1; 7 bases agree with TRBD2. The CDR3 spans 15 residues. In germline, CDR1 is SSHAT, CDR2 FNYEAQ (reference sequence). CDR3 protein: CASSLDGGSHNEQFF. The CDR3 nucleotides are TGTGCTAGCAGCTTAGATGGCGGGAGTCACAATGAGCAGTTCTTC.

This clone came up once. J is TRBJ2-1 and V is TRBV7-9; D is undetermined. Trimming pared 2 bases from V and 7 bases from J, leaving 12 bases between. Germline lookup yields CDR1 SEHNR and CDR2 FQNEAQ (reference sequence). The CDR3 extends over 14 amino acids. For the CDR3, the DNA is TGTGCCAGCAGCTTAATGGAAATAGCAAATGAGCAGTTCTTC. It is translated as CASSLMEIANEQFF.

V gene TRBV30 combines with J gene TRBJ2-2, with TRBD2 as a possible D gene (6 bases). The CDR3 consists of 15 residues. The V gene lost 4 bases and the J gene lost 4 bases, with 16 bases spanning the gap. The germline V gene has CDR1 GTSNPN and CDR2 SVGIG (reference sequence). The CDR3 region has the DNA TGTGCCTGGACTCCAGGGAGGTTTGGCACCGGGGAGCTGTTTTTT. Amino acid sequence: CAWTPGRFGTGELFF.

This clone was picked up one time. V gene TRBV2 combines with J gene TRBJ1-2; tentative D call: TRBD1 (6 bases). This CDR3 has 14 residues. V lost 5 bases and J 3 bases, leaving 13 bases between the germline ends. Germline V gene data show CDR1 as SNHLY and CDR2 as FYNNEI. CDR3 bases: TGTGCCAGCAGTTTATCTCAGGGGTACTATGGCTACACCTTC. This encodes CASSLSQGYYGYTF.

This clone appeared a few times. V and J are TRBV7-8 and TRBJ2-7; perhaps TRBD2 as D (7 bases). Trimming shortened V by 5 bases and J by 2 bases, and 34 bases separated the two germline ends. The germline V gene encodes CDR1 SGHVS and CDR2 FQNEAQ. The CDR3 totals 21 residues. In DNA form, the CDR3 reads TGTGCCAGCAGCCGCCCCCGGGGGGCAGGGTTTCTTTCGACGGAGGCCTACGAGCAGTACTTC. Translation gives CASSRPRGAGFLSTEAYEQYF.

This clone was found once. The chain employs TRBV4-2 and TRBJ2-3; D remains unclear. Germline CDR1 reads LGHNA; CDR2 reads YNFKEQ. Trimming left V 4 bases short and J 0 bases short, with 5 bases between. The CDR3 loop spans 13 amino acids. Written as DNA, the CDR3 is TGTGCCAGCAGCCTTCGTAGCACAGATACGCAGTATTTT. Its translation: CASSLRSTDTQYF.

The chain has TRBV6-5 and TRBJ2-3, with D maybe TRBD2 (6 bases). There are 14 residues in the CDR3. Germline loops: CDR1 MNHEY, CDR2 SVGAGI. Trimming left V 5 bases short and J 4 bases short, with 13 bases between. The CDR3 DNA is TGTGCCAGCAGTACCCGGGAGTTTGCAGATACGCAGTATTTT. It translates to CASSTREFADTQYF.

This rearrangement joins TRBV29-1 to TRBJ2-7; a weak D match, TRBD1 (7 bases). Trimming shortened V by 7 bases and J by 7 bases, and 14 bases separated the two germline ends. CDR1 is SQVTM and CDR2 is ANQGSEA in the germline V gene. The CDR3 is 11 residues long. CDR3 coding DNA: TGCAGCGGCGGGACAGTTCGAGAGCAGTACTTC. Translated, it gives CSGGTVREQYF.

This chain connects TRBV4-1 to TRBJ2-6; D perhaps matches TRBD1 (6 bases). Per germline, CDR1 MGHRA and CDR2 YSYEKL. Trimming took 0 bases from V and 1 from J, leaving 7 bases between them. The CDR3 loop spans 16 amino acids. CDR3 residues: CASSQDQGSGANVLTF. CDR3 DNA sequence: TGCGCCAGCAGCCAAGATCAGGGGTCTGGGGCCAACGTCCTGACTTTC.

V and J are TRBV28 and TRBJ1-2, with D possibly being TRBD1 (5 bases). Per germline, CDR1 MDHEN and CDR2 SYDVKM. The V gene lost 9 bases and the J gene lost 8 bases, with 19 bases spanning the gap. The CDR3 has 13 amino acids. The CDR3 reads CASGTGNSGGYTF. Here the CDR3 DNA reads TGTGCCAGTGGTACAGGAAACAGTGGCGGCTACACCTTC.

The chain joins TRBV2 to TRBJ2-1; TRBD2 might be the D (5 bases). The CDR3 contains 13 residues. CDR1 is SNHLY and CDR2 is FYNNEI in the germline V gene. The V and J ends lost 6 bases and 5 bases respectively, with 11 bases between them. CDR3 nucleotide sequence: TGTGCCAGCAGAGTACACGGGAACAATGAGCAGTTCTTC. Translated: CASRVHGNNEQFF.

The chain recombines TRBV6-1 with TRBJ2-7; TRBD1 aligns across 7 bases. The ends lost 0 bases at V and 3 bases at J; junction bases unmatched: 8. The CDR3 spans 16 residues. Germline CDR1 is MNHNS and CDR2 is SASEGT. CDR3 protein: CASSEALETGSYEQYF. DNA for the CDR3: TGTGCCAGCAGTGAAGCGCTCGAGACAGGGAGCTACGAGCAGTACTTC.

The V call is TRBV30, the J call TRBJ1-3, with 9 bases identical to TRBD1. This CDR3 contains 19 residues. Germline CDR1 reads GTSNPN; CDR2 reads SVGIG (reference sequence). The V gene end was trimmed by 4 bases and the J gene end by 6 bases; junction bases not matched to a gene: 22. This CDR3 reads CAWNPARTGVGGRLNTIYF. DNA for the CDR3: TGTGCCTGGAATCCTGCCAGGACAGGGGTAGGTGGACGGTTAAACACCATATATTTT. The whole variable domain, filled in from reference TRBV30 and TRBJ1-3, reads SQTIHQWPATLVQPVGSPLSLECTVEGTSNPNLYWYRQAAGRGLQLLFYSVGIGQISSEVPQNLSASRPQDRQFILSSKKLLLSDSGFYLCAWNPARTGVGGRLNTIYFGEGSWLTVV.

This clone was counted between two and nine times. The chain combines TRBV28 with TRBJ2-1; 12 bases match TRBD2. With 5 bases clipped from V and 4 bases from J, the junction kept 12 bases outside the gene matches. Germline lookup yields CDR1 MDHEN and CDR2 SYDVKM. This CDR3 is built from 18 residues. The CDR3 region has the DNA TGTGCCAGCAGTGGAGCTAGCGGGAGGGCCCAAGGTTACAATGAGCAGTTCTTC. This translates into CASSGASGRAQGYNEQFF.